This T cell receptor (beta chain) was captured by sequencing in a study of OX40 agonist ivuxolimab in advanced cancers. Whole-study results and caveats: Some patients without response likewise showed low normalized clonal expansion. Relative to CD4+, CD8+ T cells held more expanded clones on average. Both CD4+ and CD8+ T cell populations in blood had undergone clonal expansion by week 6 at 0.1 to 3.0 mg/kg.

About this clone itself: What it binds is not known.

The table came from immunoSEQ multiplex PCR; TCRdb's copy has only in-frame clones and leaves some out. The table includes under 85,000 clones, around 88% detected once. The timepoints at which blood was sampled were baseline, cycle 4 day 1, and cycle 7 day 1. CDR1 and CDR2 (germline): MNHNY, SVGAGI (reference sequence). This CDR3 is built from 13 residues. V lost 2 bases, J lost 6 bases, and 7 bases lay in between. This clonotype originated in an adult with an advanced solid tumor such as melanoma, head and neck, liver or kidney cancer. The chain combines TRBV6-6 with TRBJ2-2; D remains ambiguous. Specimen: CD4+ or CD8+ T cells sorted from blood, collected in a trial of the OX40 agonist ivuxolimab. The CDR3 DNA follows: TGTGCCAGCAGTTACCCCTCCCCCGGGGAGCTGTTTTTT. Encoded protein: CASSYPSPGELFF.